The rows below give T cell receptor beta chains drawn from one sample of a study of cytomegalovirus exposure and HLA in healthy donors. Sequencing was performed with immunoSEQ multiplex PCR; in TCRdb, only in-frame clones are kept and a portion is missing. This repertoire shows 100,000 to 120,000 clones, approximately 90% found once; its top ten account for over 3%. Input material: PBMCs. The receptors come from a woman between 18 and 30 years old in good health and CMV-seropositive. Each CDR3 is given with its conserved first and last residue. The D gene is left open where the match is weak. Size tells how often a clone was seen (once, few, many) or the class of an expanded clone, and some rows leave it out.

CDR3 DNA: TGTGCTAGTGGCTCGGACAGGGTTCGACAAGAGACCCAGTACTTC
CDR3 protein: CASGSDRVRQETQYF
D gene: TRBD1
V gene: TRBV12-5
J gene: TRBJ2-5
clone size: -

CDR3 DNA: TGTGCCAGCAGCCGGACTAGTTTCGAGCAGTACTTC
CDR3 protein: CASSRTSFEQYF
D gene: TRBD2
V gene: TRBV11-2
J gene: TRBJ2-7
clone size: -

CDR3 DNA: TGTGCCAGCAGGAGGGGTCTGCGGGACAGACCGGTTACCTTC
CDR3 protein: CASRRGLRDRPVTF
D gene: TRBD1
V gene: TRBV2
J gene: TRBJ1-2
clone size: -

CDR3 DNA: TGCGCCAGCAGCCCACAGGGGGCAAGGGAAAAACTGTTTTTT
CDR3 protein: CASSPQGAREKLFF
D gene: TRBD1
V gene: TRBV5-1
J gene: TRBJ1-4
clone size: -

CDR3 DNA: TGTGCCTGGAGAGTAGGGGGAGACTATGGCTACACCTTC
CDR3 protein: CAWRVGGDYGYTF
D gene: -
V gene: TRBV30
J gene: TRBJ1-2
clone size: -

CDR3 DNA: TGTGCCAGCTCACCAGGACAGGGGAGTTTGGGGACCCAGTACTTC
CDR3 protein: CASSPGQGSLGTQYF
D gene: TRBD1
V gene: TRBV18
J gene: TRBJ2-5
clone size: -

CDR3 DNA: TGTGCCAGCAGCGTAGCTAGCGGGGGGCAAGATACGCAGTATTTT
CDR3 protein: CASSVASGGQDTQYF
D gene: TRBD2
V gene: TRBV9
J gene: TRBJ2-3
clone size: -

CDR3 DNA: TGTGCTAGCAGCCCCGACAGGATTGGGAAGACCCAGTACTTC
CDR3 protein: CASSPDRIGKTQYF
D gene: -
V gene: TRBV7-7
J gene: TRBJ2-5
clone size: -

CDR3 DNA: TGTGCCAGCAGCCCCTTAGGAGGAATCTACAATGAGCAGTTCTTC
CDR3 protein: CASSPLGGIYNEQFF
D gene: -
V gene: TRBV11-2
J gene: TRBJ2-1
clone size: -

CDR3 DNA: TGTGCCAGCAGAATGGAGGTGACCTACCAAGAGACCCAGTACTTC
CDR3 protein: CASRMEVTYQETQYF
D gene: -
V gene: TRBV6-5
J gene: TRBJ2-5
clone size: -

CDR3 DNA: TGTGCCAGCAGCTTCCTTACAGGGGGCACTGAAGCTTTCTTT
CDR3 protein: CASSFLTGGTEAFF
D gene: TRBD1
V gene: TRBV11-3
J gene: TRBJ1-1
clone size: -

CDR3 DNA: TGTGCCTGGAGTGGCGGAAATGAGCAGTTCTTC
CDR3 protein: CAWSGGNEQFF
D gene: -
V gene: TRBV30
J gene: TRBJ2-1
clone size: once

CDR3 DNA: TGTGCCAGCAGTGAAATGGGGGCGAGCACAGATACGCAGTATTTT
CDR3 protein: CASSEMGASTDTQYF
D gene: -
V gene: TRBV6-1
J gene: TRBJ2-3
clone size: -

CDR3 DNA: TGTGCCAGCAGTGTTATGGGACAGGGGGCTAACGGGGAGCTGTTTTTT
CDR3 protein: CASSVMGQGANGELFF
D gene: TRBD1
V gene: TRBV6-1
J gene: TRBJ2-2
clone size: -

CDR3 DNA: TGTGCCAGCAGTCCGAAGGGACAAACCACCGGGGAGCTGTTTTTT
CDR3 protein: CASSPKGQTTGELFF
D gene: -
V gene: TRBV27
J gene: TRBJ2-2
clone size: -

CDR3 DNA: TGTGCCAGCAGTTTACCCGCGGGGGTTCGGCCCCTCCACTTT
CDR3 protein: CASSLPAGVRPLHF
D gene: -
V gene: TRBV28
J gene: TRBJ1-6
clone size: -